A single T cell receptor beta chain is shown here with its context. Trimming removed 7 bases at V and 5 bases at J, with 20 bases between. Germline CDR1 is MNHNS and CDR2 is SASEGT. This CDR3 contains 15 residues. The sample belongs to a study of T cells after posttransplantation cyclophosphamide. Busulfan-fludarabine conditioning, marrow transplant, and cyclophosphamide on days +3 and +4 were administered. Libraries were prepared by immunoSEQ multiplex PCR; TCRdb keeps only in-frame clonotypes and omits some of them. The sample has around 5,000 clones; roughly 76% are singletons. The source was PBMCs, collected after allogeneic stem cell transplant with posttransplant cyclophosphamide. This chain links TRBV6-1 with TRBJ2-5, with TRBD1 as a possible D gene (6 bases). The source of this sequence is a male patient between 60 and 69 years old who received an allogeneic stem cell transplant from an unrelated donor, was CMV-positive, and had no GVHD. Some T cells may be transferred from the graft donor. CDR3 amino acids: CASTQRGLYSETQYF. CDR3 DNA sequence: TGTGCCAGCACCCAAAGGGGGTTATATTCGGAGACCCAGTACTTC.